Each of the 29 T cell receptor beta chains below was sequenced from the same sample in a study of read filtering for tumor transcriptome and immune sequencing. This library used roughly 400 ng RNA and molecular barcoded adaptors spanning alpha/delta and beta/gamma chains. In TCRdb, the reads were re-called with MiXCR into one record per CDR3 protein. The table shows 35,000 to 40,000 distinct CDR3 sequences, with around 13% occurring only once. The sample consisted of a population of CD138-negative cells sorted from bone marrow. Receptors were obtained from a donor aged 40 or older with multiple myeloma.

This clonotype has just a few counts. V usage is TRBV10-3 and J usage is TRBJ2-2, with D perhaps matching TRBD1 or TRBD2 (5 bases each). V lost 3 bases and J 5 bases, leaving 19 bases between the germline ends. Germline CDR1 is ENHRY and CDR2 is SYGVKD. The CDR3 has 17 residues. The CDR3 DNA follows: TGTGCCATCAGTGATCGGGACCCCTCTTCCGGGACCGGGGAGCTGTTTTTT. It yields the protein CAISDRDPSSGTGELFF.

This clonotype has just a few counts. The chain carries TRBV4-3 and TRBJ2-4; TRBD2 aligns across 7 bases. This CDR3 spans 15 amino acids. CDR1 and CDR2 (germline): LGHNA, YSLEER. The J segment lost 8 bases and the V segment lost 7 bases, leaving 14 bases of the junction unmatched. In nucleotides, the CDR3 is TGCGCCAGCACTCCCCACGGCGGGAGAACGGACATTCAGTACTTC. Amino acids: CASTPHGGRTDIQYF.

In its sample, this clonotype was seen many times. The chain carries TRBV28 and TRBJ1-2; weak D call: TRBD1 (6 bases). The germline CDR1 and CDR2 sequences are MDHEN and SYDVKM. The CDR3 totals 11 residues. V shed 8 bases and J shed 7 bases, with 11 bases lying between them. The CDR3 nucleotides read TGTGCCAGCGGTACAGGGATTGGCTACACCTTC. Its translation: CASGTGIGYTF.

By share, this clonotype counts as medium-sized. The chain combines TRBV29-1 with TRBJ2-5; no definite D call. Trimming took 7 bases from V and 7 from J, leaving 10 bases between them. CDR3 length: 10 residues. Germline CDR1 and CDR2: SQVTM and ANQGSEA. The CDR3 DNA is TGCAGCGCTGGCGGCGGGACCCAGTACTTC. Residues: CSAGGGTQYF.

This clonotype was counted ten times or more. The rearrangement joins TRBV20-1 to TRBJ2-3; TRBD2 matches at 11 bases. Germline V gene lookup returns CDR1 DFQATT and CDR2 SNEGSKA (reference sequence). V lost 4 bases and J lost 2; bases outside the gene matches: 2. This CDR3 has 14 residues. The CDR3 DNA is TGCAGTGCTATGACTAGCGGGACCACAGATACGCAGTATTTT. It encodes CSAMTSGTTDTQYF.

This clonotype was picked up a small number of times. With only one base between it and a far larger clone, this is likely a read error. This sequence joins TRBV7-2 and TRBJ2-1; TRBD2 is a possible D gene (5 bases). The CDR3 totals 17 residues. Germline V lookup: CDR1 SGHTA, CDR2 FQGNSA. The CDR3 DNA is TGTGCCAGCAGCTCCCGCTCCCGCTCGGGGTCCTGCAATGAGCAGTTCTTC. Protein product: CASSSRSRSGSCNEQFF.

J is TRBJ2-3 and V is TRBV6-6; 12 bases agree with TRBD2. CDR3 size: 15 residues. Germline CDR1 reads MNHNY; CDR2 reads SVGAGI (reference sequence). V was pared by 7 bases and J by 5 bases, with 7 bases of the junction left unmatched. The CDR3 loop is CASTRSSGGVDTQYF. The CDR3 nucleotides are TGTGCCAGCACCAGATCTAGCGGGGGGGTAGATACGCAGTATTTT.

This clonotype was seen repeatedly, ten times or more. The gene calls are TRBV28 and TRBJ2-4; D gene uncertain. Trimming removed 2 bases at V and 6 bases at J, with 8 bases between. The CDR3 is 13 residues long. Germline V lookup: CDR1 MDHEN, CDR2 SYDVKM. The CDR3 DNA sequence: TGTGCCAGCAGTTTAGGCAGATCAAACATTCAGTACTTC. It codes for CASSLGRSNIQYF.

The sample holds many counts of this clonotype. This sequence joins TRBV6-2 or TRBV6-3 and TRBJ2-7, with 8 bases that match TRBD2. Germline assignment: CDR1 MNHEY and CDR2 SVGEGT. The CDR3 is made up of 16 amino acids. V dropped 0 bases and J dropped 6; count of bases not matched to a gene: 10. This chain's CDR3 is CASSYSRSGLAGEQYF. The CDR3 bases are TGTGCCAGCAGTTACTCGAGATCTGGACTAGCTGGCGAGCAGTACTTC.

This clonotype has ten or more counts. The chain joins TRBV29-1 to TRBJ2-7; 10 positions agree with TRBD2. The CDR3 totals 14 residues. V shed 1 base and J 2 bases; nucleotides not matched to a gene: 2. Per germline, CDR1 SQVTM and CDR2 ANQGSEA. In nucleotides, the CDR3 is TGCAGCGTTGAAGTGCTAGCGGGGGCCTACGAGCAGTACTTC. Protein: CSVEVLAGAYEQYF.

This clonotype occurred many times. This chain links TRBV7-9 with TRBJ1-2; D is ambiguous. Trimming pared 5 bases from V and 1 base from J, leaving 11 bases between. The CDR3 runs to 14 residues. The V gene's germline CDR1 is SEHNR and CDR2 FQNEAQ (reference sequence). The DNA of the CDR3 is TGTGCCAGCAGCCCCTTAGGCGTTAACTATGGCTACACCTTC. This codes for CASSPLGVNYGYTF.

The table lists this clonotype with many counts. The CDR3 DNA reads as TGTGCCAGCAGTTTAATGGGGGTTTGGGAGAACACTGAAGCTTTCTTT. This sequence encodes CASSLMGVWENTEAFF. The genes are TRBV28 and TRBJ1-1; the D gene is possibly TRBD1 (5 bases). The CDR3 spans 16 residues. V was cut by 2 bases and J by 1 base, with 14 bases left in between. Per germline, CDR1 MDHEN and CDR2 SYDVKM.

Ten or more counts support this clonotype. The V call is TRBV5-6, the J call TRBJ2-5; D gene unclear. CDR3 size: 15 residues. Trimming took 4 bases from V and 2 from J, leaving 15 bases between them. CDR1 is SGHDT, CDR2 YYEEEE, per germline. CDR3 DNA sequence: TGTGCCAGCAGCCCGCCCACCGGGCTACAAGAGACCCAGTACTTC. This codes for CASSPPTGLQETQYF.

This clonotype was counted many times. V and J are TRBV7-9 and TRBJ2-3; 9 bases line up with TRBD1. CDR1 SEHNR and CDR2 FQNEAQ come from the germline V gene (reference sequence). J gave up 1 base and V 9 bases, and 8 bases lay outside the gene matches. The CDR3 has 15 amino acids. The CDR3 DNA reads as TGTGCCAGTCCTTCCGGGACAGGGCGCACAGATACGCAGTATTTT. It is translated as CASPSGTGRTDTQYF.

The rearrangement uses TRBV3-1 and TRBJ2-2; no clear D gene. CDR3 length: 16 residues. The germline V gene has CDR1 LGHDT and CDR2 YNNKEL (reference sequence). Trimming removed 0 bases at V and 5 bases at J, with 13 bases between. CDR3 nucleotide sequence: TGTGCCAGCAGCCAAGATCAGGCCACTAAAACCGGGGAGCTGTTTTTT. Residues: CASSQDQATKTGELFF.

This clonotype has a count of ten or more. Sequence at one end of the junction differs from germline and may be a read error. This chain links TRBV28 with TRBJ2-7, with 8 positions matching TRBD2. Per the germline V gene, CDR1 is MDHEN and CDR2 is SYDVKM. CDR3 size: 13 residues. The CDR3 region is CASRYSGTYEQCF. Written as DNA, the CDR3 is TGTGCCAGCAGGTATAGCGGGACCTACGAGCAGTGCTTC.

This clonotype was recorded at least ten times. The chain has TRBV12-3 or TRBV12-4 and TRBJ1-5; 8 bases are a match to TRBD1. The V and J ends lost 3 bases and 6 bases, in that order; junction bases with no gene match: 7. CDR3 length: 15 residues. The CDR3 nucleotides are TGTGCCAGCAGTTTGGGGGACAGGTTGAGTCAGCCCCAGCATTTT. Amino acids: CASSLGDRLSQPQHF.

The table lists this clonotype with many counts. V usage is TRBV5-1 and J usage is TRBJ2-3; 7 bases fit TRBD2. J gave up 5 bases and V 5 bases, and 11 bases lay outside the gene matches. This CDR3 is built from 15 residues. CDR1 SGHRS and CDR2 YFSETQ come from the germline V gene. The CDR3 sequence: CASSQAGVSGDTQYF. CDR3 nucleotide sequence: TGCGCCAGCAGTCAGGCGGGAGTTTCGGGAGATACGCAGTATTTT.

This clonotype was detected a few times. A much larger clone sits a single nucleotide away, making a read error possible. CDR3 coding DNA: TGTGCCAGCAGTACCACAGCGGGAATCACGGATGAGCAGTTCTTC. It specifies CASSTTAGITDEQFF. This chain links TRBV2 with TRBJ2-1; 7 nucleotides agree with TRBD2. Germline V CDR1 and CDR2: SNHLY, FYNNEI. This CDR3 spans 15 amino acids. V was pared by 5 bases and J by 8 bases, with 12 bases of the junction left unmatched. The entire variable domain, with the rest obtained from reference TRBV2 and TRBJ2-1, is as follows: EPEVTQTPSHQVTQMGQEVILRCVPISNHLYFYWYRQILGQKVEFLVSFYNNEISEKSEIFDDQFSVERPDGSNFTLKIRSTKLEDSAMYFCASSTTAGITDEQFFGPGTRLTVL.

This clonotype has at least ten counts. The chain links TRBV4-3 to TRBJ2-1; 11 nucleotides align to TRBD2. Losses at the gene ends were 4 bases for V and 12 bases for J; bases not matched to a gene: 14. The germline CDR1 and CDR2 sequences are LGHNA and YSLEER. The CDR3 length is 16 residues. The CDR3 loop is CASSLSGTSGNEGQFF. The CDR3 nucleotides are TGCGCCAGCAGCCTTAGCGGGACTAGCGGAAATGAAGGGCAGTTCTTC.

This clonotype was found many times. The V call is TRBV7-8, the J call TRBJ2-7; 13 positions match TRBD2. The V gene end was trimmed by 3 bases and the J gene end by 3 bases; junction bases not matched to a gene: 2. Germline V gives CDR1 SGHVS, CDR2 FQNEAQ. The CDR3 is 15 amino acids. In DNA form, the CDR3 reads TGTGCCAGCAGCTTGGGACTAGCGGGACTCTACGAGCAGTACTTC. It yields the protein CASSLGLAGLYEQYF.

This clonotype was observed many times. The chain combines TRBV12-3 or TRBV12-4 with TRBJ2-1; 9 bases agree with TRBD2. Unmatched junction bases numbered 4, after V lost 3 bases and J lost 7 bases. This CDR3 comprises 14 residues. CDR3 amino acids: CASSLGGRENEQFF. CDR3 DNA: TGTGCCAGCAGTTTGGGCGGGAGGGAGAATGAGCAGTTCTTC.

This clonotype was picked up many times. The gene calls are TRBV29-1 and TRBJ2-1, with D unclear. This CDR3 comprises 13 residues. With 2 bases removed from V and 8 bases from J, the gap between germline ends came to 13 bases. The V gene's germline CDR1 is SQVTM and CDR2 ANQGSEA. The CDR3 sequence is CSVERAPQDEQFF. As DNA, the CDR3 is TGCAGCGTTGAAAGGGCGCCTCAGGATGAGCAGTTCTTC.

This sequence joins TRBV5-4 and TRBJ2-1; 7 bases match TRBD2. Germline CDR1 reads SGHNT; CDR2 reads YYREEE (reference sequence). The CDR3 extends over 14 amino acids. The V segment lost 2 bases and the J segment 8 bases; nucleotides outside the gene matches: 7. The CDR3 region is CASSFETSPHEQFF. As DNA, the CDR3 is TGTGCCAGCAGCTTTGAGACTAGCCCTCATGAGCAGTTCTTC.

This clonotype has at least ten counts. The rearrangement links TRBV6-2 or TRBV6-3 to TRBJ2-5; 12 nucleotides match TRBD1. Trimming removed 7 bases from V and 4 bases from J; junction bases left unmatched: 7. Per germline, CDR1 MNHEY and CDR2 SVGEGT. This CDR3 has 15 amino acids. Here the CDR3 DNA reads TGTGCCAGCACTCGGGACAGGGGGCGAGGAGAGACCCAGTACTTC. Translating it yields CASTRDRGRGETQYF.

As to this clonotype: A read error may be the cause here, since a much bigger clone is one base away. The CDR3 protein is CASSRTSGRRDDEQFF. The CDR3 nucleotides read TGTGCCAGCAGCCGGACTAGCGGGAGGAGAGACGATGAGCAGTTCTTC. This chain joins TRBV7-9 and TRBJ2-1, with TRBD2 matching 14 bases. Germline CDR1 SEHNR, CDR2 FQNEAQ (reference sequence). The ends lost 5 bases at V and 8 bases at J; junction bases unmatched: 8. The CDR3 covers 16 residues.

Note on this clonotype: One end of the junction varies from germline; a read error may be responsible. The chain recombines TRBV5-1 with TRBJ2-1, with 10 bases fitting TRBD2. The CDR3 extends over 15 amino acids. Germline CDR1 reads SGHRS; CDR2 reads YFSETQ. The CDR3 DNA reads as TGCGCCAGCAGCAAGGGATTAGCGGGAGGAAATGAGCGGTTCTTC. Translated, it gives CASSKGLAGGNERFF.

A note on this clonotype: An end of the junction does not agree with germline; a read error may underlie this. The chain is built from TRBV4-2 and TRBJ2-7; D is unclear. The CDR3 contains 15 residues. Germline lookup yields CDR1 LGHNA and CDR2 YNFKEQ. The CDR3 loop is CASSQDARNAYKQCF. The CDR3 coding sequence is TGTGCCAGCAGCCAAGATGCTAGGAACGCCTACAAGCAGTGCTTC.

In DNA, the CDR3 is TGTGCCAGCAGCCAAGATAGGAGATACTCCTCCTACAATGAGCAGTTCTTC. Its protein is CASSQDRRYSSYNEQFF. The chain uses TRBV3-1 and TRBJ2-1; no definite D call. This CDR3 spans 17 amino acids. Between the trimmed V and J ends, which lost 0 bases and 0 bases, there was a span of 12 bases. The germline gives CDR1 LGHDT, CDR2 YNNKEL (reference sequence).